This is a list of T cell receptor beta chains from one sample in a study of T cell repertoires in cytomegalovirus infection. TCRdb reprocessed the reads with MiXCR, giving one entry per CDR3 protein. The repertoire consists of 200,000 to 300,000 distinct CDR3 sequences, with around 12% occurring once and the leading ten covering under 2%. Sequenced: PBMCs. The source of these receptors is a human donor in good health (CMV status not recorded). Some clones in this sample may be carry-over from other donors' samples. Each CDR3 is given with its conserved first and last residue. Each record gives: clone size, J gene, V gene, D gene, CDR3 DNA, CDR3 protein. D genes are given only for firm matches. Some rows have no size entry. The others give once, few or many, or a class for an expanded clone.

clone size: many
J gene: TRBJ2-7
V gene: TRBV7-3
D gene: -
CDR3 DNA: TGTGCCAGCAGCCCGCAGGGGAGGAACGAGCAGTACTTC
CDR3 protein: CASSPQGRNEQYF

clone size: few
J gene: TRBJ1-6
V gene: TRBV29-1
D gene: -
CDR3 DNA: TGCAGCGCGGTTTGGGGGAATTCACCCCTCCACTTT
CDR3 protein: CSAVWGNSPLHF

clone size: -
J gene: TRBJ1-5
V gene: TRBV2
D gene: -
CDR3 DNA: TGTGCCAGCAGTTCCGGGTCCTTGGGTAATCAGCCCCAGCATTTT
CDR3 protein: CASSSGSLGNQPQHF

clone size: many
J gene: TRBJ1-6
V gene: TRBV6-5
D gene: -
CDR3 DNA: TGTGCCAGCAGTGCGGGACGCCTAAATTCACCCCTCCACTTT
CDR3 protein: CASSAGRLNSPLHF

clone size: few
J gene: TRBJ2-5
V gene: TRBV4-2
D gene: -
CDR3 DNA: TGTGCCAGCAGCCGAGCCCCGGGGCTCCAAGAGACCCAGTACTTC
CDR3 protein: CASSRAPGLQETQYF

clone size: many
J gene: TRBJ2-2
V gene: TRBV7-2
D gene: -
CDR3 DNA: TGTGCCGCTGGGGTGGCCACCGGGGAGCTGTTTTTT
CDR3 protein: CAAGVATGELFF

clone size: many
J gene: TRBJ2-7
V gene: TRBV7-2
D gene: TRBD2
CDR3 DNA: TGTGCCAGCAGCCACCGGGGGGGCCCCTACGAGCAGTACTTC
CDR3 protein: CASSHRGGPYEQYF

clone size: many
J gene: TRBJ2-1
V gene: TRBV19
D gene: -
CDR3 DNA: TGTGCCAGTAGTATCCTCTCTAACTTTGGAGAGCAGTTCTTC
CDR3 protein: CASSILSNFGEQFF

clone size: few
J gene: TRBJ2-5
V gene: TRBV24-1
D gene: -
CDR3 DNA: TGTGCCACCAGTGATTCGGCCCAACAAGAGACCCAGTACTTC
CDR3 protein: CATSDSAQQETQYF

clone size: many
J gene: TRBJ1-2
V gene: TRBV2
D gene: -
CDR3 DNA: TGTGCCAGCAGAGCAGGGTTCGGCTACACCTTC
CDR3 protein: CASRAGFGYTF

clone size: many
J gene: TRBJ1-5
V gene: TRBV7-2
D gene: -
CDR3 DNA: TGTGCCAGCAGCCACAGGGAGATCGATCAGCCCCAGCATTTT
CDR3 protein: CASSHREIDQPQHF

clone size: -
J gene: TRBJ2-3
V gene: TRBV20-1
D gene: TRBD1
CDR3 DNA: TGCAGTGCCCCCCAGGGGGGCACAGATACGCAGTATTTT
CDR3 protein: CSAPQGGTDTQYF

clone size: -
J gene: TRBJ1-1
V gene: TRBV19
D gene: -
CDR3 DNA: TGTGCCAGTAGTTCTGGGACGTGGAACACTGAAGCTTTCTTT
CDR3 protein: CASSSGTWNTEAFF

clone size: few
J gene: TRBJ1-1
V gene: TRBV5-6
D gene: -
CDR3 DNA: TGTGCCAGCAGCTGGGGACCCAGCATGAACACTGAAGCTTTCTTT
CDR3 protein: CASSWGPSMNTEAFF

clone size: many
J gene: TRBJ2-7
V gene: TRBV7-2
D gene: -
CDR3 DNA: TGTGCCAGCAGCTCTCCTAGGACTTCCTACTACGAGCAGTACTTC
CDR3 protein: CASSSPRTSYYEQYF

clone size: many
J gene: TRBJ2-5
V gene: TRBV11-3
D gene: -
CDR3 DNA: TGTGCCAGCAGCTTAGTAGATGGAGAGACCCAGTACTTC
CDR3 protein: CASSLVDGETQYF

clone size: few
J gene: TRBJ1-6
V gene: TRBV4-3
D gene: -
CDR3 DNA: TGCGCCAGCAGCCAAGATATAGGGGACTCTTCACCCCTCCACTTT
CDR3 protein: CASSQDIGDSSPLHF

clone size: few
J gene: TRBJ2-3
V gene: TRBV6-5
D gene: TRBD1
CDR3 DNA: TGTGCCAGCAGTTTCCGGGACAGGGTTACAGATACGCAGTATTTT
CDR3 protein: CASSFRDRVTDTQYF

clone size: few
J gene: TRBJ2-3
V gene: TRBV2
D gene: -
CDR3 DNA: TGTGCCAGCAGGCCGGGGTCAGCGACAGATACGCAGTATTTT
CDR3 protein: CASRPGSATDTQYF

clone size: many
J gene: TRBJ2-3
V gene: TRBV11-3
D gene: TRBD1
CDR3 DNA: TGTGCCAGCAGCTTTGGGACAGGGCCAGATACGCAGTATTTT
CDR3 protein: CASSFGTGPDTQYF

clone size: -
J gene: TRBJ2-3
V gene: TRBV20-1
D gene: -
CDR3 DNA: TGCAGTGCTAAAGGGCCTGGAGATACGCAGTATTTT
CDR3 protein: CSAKGPGDTQYF

clone size: many
J gene: TRBJ1-2
V gene: TRBV5-1
D gene: -
CDR3 DNA: TGCGCCAGCAGCTCCCGGACAGAAGCTAACTATGGCTACACCTTC
CDR3 protein: CASSSRTEANYGYTF

clone size: few
J gene: TRBJ2-5
V gene: TRBV29-1
D gene: -
CDR3 DNA: TGCAGCGTTGACCCTCGGGACCCACGAGGGACCCAGTACTTC
CDR3 protein: CSVDPRDPRGTQYF

clone size: many
J gene: TRBJ2-6
V gene: TRBV7-9
D gene: -
CDR3 DNA: TGTGCCAGCAGCCTCCAAGGGAGGGCCAACGTCCTGACTTTC
CDR3 protein: CASSLQGRANVLTF

clone size: -
J gene: TRBJ2-3
V gene: TRBV5-4
D gene: -
CDR3 DNA: TGTGCCAGCAGCTTGGCGCCCCTCAGCACAGATACGCAGTATTTT
CDR3 protein: CASSLAPLSTDTQYF

clone size: many
J gene: TRBJ2-1
V gene: TRBV11-2
D gene: -
CDR3 DNA: TGTGCCAGCAGATACCTGAGAGGGCGCTCGGGAAATGAGCAGTTCTTC
CDR3 protein: CASRYLRGRSGNEQFF

clone size: -
J gene: TRBJ1-2
V gene: TRBV6-5
D gene: -
CDR3 DNA: TGTGCCAGCAGTTACTCCGGGACCAACTATGGCTACACCTTC
CDR3 protein: CASSYSGTNYGYTF

clone size: many
J gene: TRBJ2-1
V gene: TRBV7-2
D gene: -
CDR3 DNA: TGTGCCAGCAGCTTAGGAAGGGCTGCTTACAATGAGCAGTTCTTC
CDR3 protein: CASSLGRAAYNEQFF

clone size: many
J gene: TRBJ1-4
V gene: TRBV14
D gene: -
CDR3 DNA: TGTGCCAGCAGCCAATTGGACGGGGAAAAACTGTTTTTT
CDR3 protein: CASSQLDGEKLFF

clone size: many
J gene: TRBJ2-5
V gene: TRBV7-2
D gene: -
CDR3 DNA: TGTGCCAGCAGCTTATCGGAGACCCAGTACTTC
CDR3 protein: CASSLSETQYF

clone size: -
J gene: TRBJ1-5
V gene: TRBV27
D gene: -
CDR3 DNA: TGTGCCAGCCAGGGAGGGTTCGCTAGCAATCAGCCCCAGCATTTT
CDR3 protein: CASQGGFASNQPQHF

clone size: few
J gene: TRBJ1-1
V gene: TRBV6-2/TRBV6-3
D gene: TRBD1
CDR3 DNA: TGTGCCAGCAGCCTGGGACAGTTCACTGAAGCTTTCTTT
CDR3 protein: CASSLGQFTEAFF

clone size: many
J gene: TRBJ2-6
V gene: TRBV7-2
D gene: -
CDR3 DNA: TGTGCCAGCAGTGATTTCCGCACTCGAGGGGTGGCTGGGGCCAACGTCCTGACTTTC
CDR3 protein: CASSDFRTRGVAGANVLTF

clone size: -
J gene: TRBJ1-2
V gene: TRBV6-6
D gene: -
CDR3 DNA: TGTGCCAGCAGCCCGCAACCAGGGGCCTTTGGCTACACCTTC
CDR3 protein: CASSPQPGAFGYTF

clone size: many
J gene: TRBJ2-5
V gene: TRBV7-3
D gene: TRBD2
CDR3 DNA: TGTGCCAGCAGCTTAAGAGCGGGAGGGTTGGGAGAGACCCAGTACTTC
CDR3 protein: CASSLRAGGLGETQYF

clone size: -
J gene: TRBJ2-7
V gene: TRBV12-3/TRBV12-4
D gene: TRBD2
CDR3 DNA: TGTGCCAGCAGCCCGTACGGGGGGACCTACGAGCAGTACTTC
CDR3 protein: CASSPYGGTYEQYF

clone size: many
J gene: TRBJ2-3
V gene: TRBV5-6
D gene: -
CDR3 DNA: TGTGCCAGCAGCTTTATACTCAATACGCAGTATTTT
CDR3 protein: CASSFILNTQYF

clone size: -
J gene: TRBJ2-3
V gene: TRBV2
D gene: TRBD2
CDR3 DNA: TGTGCCAGCAACCCTAGCGGAGATACGCAGTATTTT
CDR3 protein: CASNPSGDTQYF

clone size: few
J gene: TRBJ1-1
V gene: TRBV3-1
D gene: -
CDR3 DNA: TGTGCCAGCAGCCAAGTAGATCCAGGGGAAGCTTTCTTT
CDR3 protein: CASSQVDPGEAFF

clone size: many
J gene: TRBJ2-3
V gene: TRBV11-3
D gene: TRBD2
CDR3 DNA: TGTGCCAGCAGCTTACAGGGACTAGCTATGACAGATACGCAGTATTTT
CDR3 protein: CASSLQGLAMTDTQYF

clone size: -
J gene: TRBJ2-1
V gene: TRBV19
D gene: -
CDR3 DNA: TGTGCCAGTAAGGGGAGTGATGGAAGAGATGAGCAGTTCTTC
CDR3 protein: CASKGSDGRDEQFF

clone size: few
J gene: TRBJ2-3
V gene: TRBV5-1
D gene: TRBD2
CDR3 DNA: TGCGCCAGCAGCCGGATCCTAGCGGGGGACACAGATACGCAGTATTTT
CDR3 protein: CASSRILAGDTDTQYF

clone size: few
J gene: TRBJ2-7
V gene: TRBV5-6
D gene: -
CDR3 DNA: TGTGCCAGCAGCTTCCCCGGCCCGTCCGAGCAGTACTTC
CDR3 protein: CASSFPGPSEQYF

clone size: -
J gene: TRBJ2-1
V gene: TRBV19
D gene: -
CDR3 DNA: TGTGCCAGTAGCCGCAACCGGGACGATGAGCAGTTCTTC
CDR3 protein: CASSRNRDDEQFF

clone size: -
J gene: TRBJ2-1
V gene: TRBV29-1
D gene: TRBD2
CDR3 DNA: TGCAGCGTTGGGGGACTAGCGGAAGTCAATGAGCAGTTCTTC
CDR3 protein: CSVGGLAEVNEQFF

clone size: many
J gene: TRBJ1-1
V gene: TRBV7-2
D gene: -
CDR3 DNA: TGTGCCAGCAGCTTAGCACGGCGATCCAACACTGAAGCTTTCTTT
CDR3 protein: CASSLARRSNTEAFF

clone size: many
J gene: TRBJ2-2
V gene: TRBV19
D gene: TRBD2
CDR3 DNA: TGTGCCAGTAGTAGTACTAGCGGGAGGACCGGGGAGCTGTTTTTT
CDR3 protein: CASSSTSGRTGELFF

clone size: many
J gene: TRBJ1-2
V gene: TRBV7-2
D gene: -
CDR3 DNA: TGTGCCAGCAGCTTAAATCCTTATGGCTACACCTTC
CDR3 protein: CASSLNPYGYTF

clone size: many
J gene: TRBJ2-7
V gene: TRBV7-2
D gene: TRBD1
CDR3 DNA: TGTGCCAGCACGGCAGGGGACAGGGAGTTAAGCGAGCAGTACTTC
CDR3 protein: CASTAGDRELSEQYF

clone size: many
J gene: TRBJ1-5
V gene: TRBV2
D gene: -
CDR3 DNA: TGTGCCAGCAGCCAAGGGGGACGGAGGAATCAGCCCCAGCATTTT
CDR3 protein: CASSQGGRRNQPQHF

clone size: many
J gene: TRBJ1-3
V gene: TRBV14
D gene: -
CDR3 DNA: TGTGCCAGCAGCCAAGAAAGGGAGCGGGGAAACACCATATATTTT
CDR3 protein: CASSQERERGNTIYF

clone size: few
J gene: TRBJ2-5
V gene: TRBV6-2/TRBV6-3
D gene: TRBD2
CDR3 DNA: TGTGCCAGCAGTTCCTGGACTAGCGGGAGGTCCCAAGAGACCCAGTACTTC
CDR3 protein: CASSSWTSGRSQETQYF

clone size: -
J gene: TRBJ2-1
V gene: TRBV29-1
D gene: -
CDR3 DNA: TGCAGCGTTGGGTCCGGGGGATCCTACAATGTGCAGTTCTTC
CDR3 protein: CSVGSGGSYNVQFF

clone size: -
J gene: TRBJ1-2
V gene: TRBV19
D gene: -
CDR3 DNA: TGTGCCAGTCATTTGTCTAATAACTATGGCTACACCTTC
CDR3 protein: CASHLSNNYGYTF

clone size: few
J gene: TRBJ2-3
V gene: TRBV6-6
D gene: -
CDR3 DNA: TGTGCCAGCAGTTACTCGGGGGACACCCCCGCAGATACGCAGTATTTT
CDR3 protein: CASSYSGDTPADTQYF

clone size: many
J gene: TRBJ2-5
V gene: TRBV5-1
D gene: TRBD1
CDR3 DNA: TGCGCCAGCAGCGCCCGACAGGGGAACGATAAAGAGACCCAGTACTTC
CDR3 protein: CASSARQGNDKETQYF

clone size: -
J gene: TRBJ2-3
V gene: TRBV20-1
D gene: -
CDR3 DNA: TGCAGTGCTAGGGTCGGGTTTGCGCAGTATTTT
CDR3 protein: CSARVGFAQYF

clone size: few
J gene: TRBJ2-7
V gene: TRBV19
D gene: TRBD1
CDR3 DNA: TGTGCCAGTAGTTCGCGATCCGGGACAGGGGGAGACGAGCAGTACTTC
CDR3 protein: CASSSRSGTGGDEQYF

clone size: -
J gene: TRBJ1-4
V gene: TRBV7-9
D gene: -
CDR3 DNA: TGTGCCAGCAACAACCGGGACCTTAATGAAAAACTGTTTTTT
CDR3 protein: CASNNRDLNEKLFF